This TCR beta chain was found in a study of T cell responses to AZD1222 COVID-19 vaccine. The study's findings and limits: Only 5 or 6 individuals given AZD1222 were seropositive at baseline. After the peak T cell response, and only then, were repertoires sampled.

Sequenced by immunoSEQ multiplex PCR; TCRdb stores in-frame clones only, minus some. The sample lists around 110,000 clones; around 91% were seen once. A word on this clone: Its antigen is still unknown.

Per the germline V gene, CDR1 is LGHDT and CDR2 is YNNKEL (reference sequence). Trimming shortened V by 4 bases and J by 3 bases, and 6 bases separated the two germline ends. The CDR3 contains 12 residues. Sample: peripheral blood, taken on day 0 of AZD1222 vaccination. The rearrangement links TRBV3-1 (or the pseudogene TRBV3-2) to TRBJ1-1; no firm D call. This clonotype was obtained from an adult in good health. CDR3: CASSPGYTEAFF. The CDR3, as DNA: TGTGCCAGCAGCCCGGGGTACACTGAAGCTTTCTTT.